This entry describes one T cell receptor beta chain. The data were obtained in a study of shared clonotypes between healthy human individuals. TCRdb's copy holds only in-frame clones and misses some; the assay was immunoSEQ multiplex PCR. This table has some 740,000 clones, 90% to 95% appearing once. The germline gives CDR1 MNHEY, CDR2 SMNVEV (reference sequence). V dropped 6 bases and J dropped 4; count of bases not matched to a gene: 6. The CDR3 has 14 amino acids. CD45RO-negative cells were positively selected for CCR7, leaving out terminally differentiated effector memory CD45RA+ cells. Sequencing was done on a sample of naive CD8+ T cells sorted from blood. The rearrangement links TRBV27 to TRBJ2-3, with TRBD1 identical over 8 bases. This receptor was taken from a man younger than 40 in good health. The CDR3 bases are TGTGCCAGCAGAGGACAGGGTTTTTCAGATACGCAGTATTTT. Its protein is CASRGQGFSDTQYF.